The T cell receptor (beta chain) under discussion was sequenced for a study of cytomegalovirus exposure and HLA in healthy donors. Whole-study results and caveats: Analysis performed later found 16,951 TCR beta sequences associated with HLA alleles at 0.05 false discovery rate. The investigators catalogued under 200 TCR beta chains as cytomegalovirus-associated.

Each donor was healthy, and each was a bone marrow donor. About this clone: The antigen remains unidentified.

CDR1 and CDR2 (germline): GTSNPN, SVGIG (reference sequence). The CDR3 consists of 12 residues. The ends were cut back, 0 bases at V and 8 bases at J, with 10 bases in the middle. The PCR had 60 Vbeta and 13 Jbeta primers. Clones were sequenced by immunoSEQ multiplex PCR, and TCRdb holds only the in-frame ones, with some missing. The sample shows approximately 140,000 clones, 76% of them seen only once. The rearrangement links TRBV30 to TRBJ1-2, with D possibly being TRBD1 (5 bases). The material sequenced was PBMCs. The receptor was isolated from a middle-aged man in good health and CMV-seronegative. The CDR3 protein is CAWSVGARGYTF. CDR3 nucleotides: TGTGCCTGGAGTGTAGGGGCTCGCGGCTACACCTTC.